Each of the 24 T cell receptor beta chains below was sequenced from the same sample in a study of monozygotic twins with inflammatory bowel disease. Reanalyzing the 5' RACE reads, TCRdb keeps one entry per CDR3 protein, without DNA. Here the sample table reports 200,000 to 250,000 distinct CDR3 sequences. The sample consisted of blood. These receptors were collected from a human donor with ulcerative colitis or Crohn's disease, or a healthy co-twin of an affected twin (not recorded which).

The chain combines TRBV7-2 with TRBJ1-2. Germline lookup yields CDR1 SGHTA and CDR2 FQGNSA. This CDR3 region has 15 residues. The CDR3 loop reads CASSLEAVRNYGYTF.

The chain recombines TRBV7-6 with TRBJ2-1; TCRdb's D call, TRBD1, is unchecked because there is no DNA. CDR3 size: 13 residues. CDR1 is SGHVS, CDR2 FNYEAQ, per germline. The CDR3 reads CASSSPEYNEQFF.

The chain is built from TRBV6-2 or TRBV6-3 and TRBJ1-1. Germline CDR1 MNHEY, CDR2 SVGEGT. The CDR3 covers 14 residues. This chain's CDR3 is CASSYLGEDTEAFF.

The rearrangement uses TRBV19 and TRBJ2-5; TCRdb's assignment of TRBD2 cannot be checked, as there is no DNA. Looked up from germline, CDR1 is LNHDA and CDR2 is SQIVND (reference sequence). The CDR3 is 14 amino acids. CDR3: CASSIGQAGETQYF. The complete variable domain, with remaining parts taken from reference TRBV19 and TRBJ2-5, reads DGGITQSPKYLFRKEGQNVTLSCEQNLNHDAMYWYRQDPGQGLRLIYYSQIVNDFQKGDIAEGYSVSREKKESFPLTVTSAQKNPTAFYLCASSIGQAGETQYFGPGTRLLVL.

The genes are TRBV6-1 and TRBJ2-3; TCRdb reports TRBD1, a call that lacks DNA to check it against. CDR3 size: 12 residues. CDR1 is MNHNS, CDR2 SASEGT, per germline. CDR3 loop: CASLQGADTQYF.

The chain joins TRBV14 to TRBJ2-1; the D gene TCRdb calls, TRBD2, cannot be checked with no DNA. Per the germline V gene, CDR1 is SGHDN and CDR2 is FVKESK. The CDR3 is 15 amino acids. The chain's CDR3 is CASSHNRTLDNEQFF.

The V and J genes are TRBV5-1 and TRBJ2-1; the D call from TCRdb, TRBD1, cannot be confirmed without DNA. Germline V lookup: CDR1 SGHRS, CDR2 YFSETQ. This CDR3 is built from 16 residues. CDR3 residues: CASSLTGTGGYNEQFF.

The gene calls are TRBV20-1 and TRBJ1-1. CDR1 is DFQATT and CDR2 is SNEGSKA in the germline V gene (reference sequence). The CDR3 loop spans 16 amino acids. This chain's CDR3 is CSARVMASWGNTEAFF.

The V gene is TRBV7-8, the J gene TRBJ2-1; absent DNA, TCRdb's TRBD2 call cannot be checked. This CDR3 is built from 16 residues. Germline V gene data show CDR1 as SGHVS and CDR2 as FQNEAQ. The CDR3: CASSLGVSASYNEQFF.

This chain links TRBV7-8 with TRBJ2-5. The germline V gene encodes CDR1 SGHVS and CDR2 FQNEAQ. The CDR3 has 11 residues. CDR3 region: CASSSEETQYF.

The chain is built from TRBV6-6 and TRBJ2-3; no DNA is available, so the TRBD1 call from TCRdb remains unchecked. The CDR3 is 12 residues long. Per germline, CDR1 MNHNY and CDR2 SVGAGI (reference sequence). The CDR3 spells CASNGGGDTQYF.

J is TRBJ2-3 and V is TRBV4-1; the TCRdb D gene call, TRBD1, has no DNA to confirm it. CDR3 length: 17 residues. CDR1 is MGHRA, CDR2 YSYEKL, per germline. The CDR3 is CASSQDWGTWGTDTQYF.

The gene calls are TRBV5-1 and TRBJ1-2; TCRdb returns TRBD1, unconfirmable since there is no DNA. The CDR3 has 14 amino acids. Per germline, CDR1 SGHRS and CDR2 YFSETQ. The CDR3 loop reads CASSLAGQIYGYTF.

This rearrangement joins TRBV19 to TRBJ2-7. The germline V gene encodes CDR1 LNHDA and CDR2 SQIVND (reference sequence). The CDR3 runs 17 residues. CDR3 residues: CASSSIGSRRGSYEQYF.

The genes are TRBV18 and TRBJ2-3; TCRdb outputs TRBD1, but without DNA this stays unchecked. This CDR3 is built from 15 residues. Germline V gene data show CDR1 as KGHSH and CDR2 as LQKENI. CDR3 residues: CASSESQGAGDTQYF. Full variable domain (missing parts from reference TRBV18 and TRBJ2-3): NAGVMQNPRHLVRRRGQEARLRCSPMKGHSHVYWYRQLPEEGLKFMVYLQKENIIDESGMPKERFSAEFPKEGPSILRIQQVVRGDSAAYFCASSESQGAGDTQYFGPGTRLTVL.

V and J are TRBV25-1 and TRBJ2-7; TCRdb selects TRBD2, and the lack of DNA leaves this call unchecked. CDR3 size: 14 residues. CDR1 MGHDK and CDR2 SYGVNS come from the germline V gene. CDR3 sequence reads: CASSEGGRGLEQYF.

V and J are TRBV12-3 or TRBV12-4 and TRBJ1-5. The CDR3 loop spans 12 amino acids. CDR3 sequence reads: CASSLGNQPQHF.

The chain joins TRBV4-1 to TRBJ2-7; checking the TCRdb D call of TRBD1 is not possible without DNA. Germline lookup yields CDR1 MGHRA and CDR2 YSYEKL. This CDR3 contains 14 residues. The CDR3 loop is CASSPQDRRSEQYF.

V usage is TRBV20-1 and J usage is TRBJ1-1. The CDR3 loop spans 14 amino acids. The germline CDR1 and CDR2 sequences are DFQATT and SNEGSKA (reference sequence). The CDR3 is CSASIPGPNTEAFF.

CDR3 amino acids: CASSFQASGADTQYF. The rearrangement uses TRBV7-2 and TRBJ2-3; the TCRdb call, TRBD2, lacks DNA for checking. This CDR3 region has 15 residues. Germline V gives CDR1 SGHTA, CDR2 FQGNSA.

The rearrangement links TRBV6-1 to TRBJ1-1; TCRdb picks TRBD1, but there is no DNA to check that call. This CDR3 comprises 14 residues. Germline V lookup: CDR1 MNHNS, CDR2 SASEGT. CDR3 in amino acids: CASSTRTGRTEAFF.

The rearrangement links TRBV15 to TRBJ1-2; no DNA is available, so the TRBD1 call from TCRdb remains unchecked. The CDR3 contains 13 residues. The germline CDR1 and CDR2 sequences are LNHNV and YYDKDF (reference sequence). The CDR3: CATSNGTPDGYTF.

The rearrangement links TRBV6-1 to TRBJ1-5; TCRdb proposes TRBD1, but this gene call is untestable without DNA. Germline CDR1 and CDR2: MNHNS and SASEGT. This CDR3 has 16 residues. CDR3 amino acids: CASSSKTGQGNQPQHF.

CDR3 in amino acids: CASSLGSGGTDTQYF. The chain is built from TRBV7-8 and TRBJ2-3; the TRBD1 assignment by TCRdb is unverifiable without DNA. The length of the CDR3 is 15 residues. The germline gives CDR1 SGHVS, CDR2 FQNEAQ.